One sample yielded the 7 T cell receptor beta chains listed below, sequenced in a study of shared clonotypes between healthy human individuals. Sequencing used immunoSEQ multiplex PCR; TCRdb keeps in-frame clones, though not all of them. The sample shows roughly 810,000 clones, about 96% of them seen only once. CD45RO-negative cells were positively selected for CCR7, leaving out terminally differentiated effector memory CD45RA+ cells. Material: naive CD8+ T cells sorted from blood. These receptors originate from a young man in good health.

In this sample, this clone turned up once. The CDR3 DNA reads TGCGCCAGCAGCCAAGATGGGTACAATGAGCAGTTCTTC. Translated, it gives CASSQDGYNEQFF. The gene calls are TRBV4-1 and TRBJ2-1, with D unclear. The CDR3 extends over 13 amino acids. The germline CDR1 and CDR2 sequences are MGHRA and YSYEKL. V lost 0 bases and J lost 4, with 4 bases in between.

As to this clone: Within the sample, other DNA sequences also encode this same CDR3. The chain couples TRBV5-6 to TRBJ2-7; 11 bases align to TRBD2. The CDR3 is 14 residues long. The germline CDR1 and CDR2 sequences are SGHDT and YYEEEE. The V gene end was trimmed by 4 bases and the J gene end by 3 bases; junction bases not matched to a gene: 3. For the CDR3, the DNA is TGTGCCAGCAGCCCGGGACTAGCGGTCTACGAGCAGTACTTC. Translated: CASSPGLAVYEQYF.

V gene TRBV28 combines with J gene TRBJ2-3, with D tentatively TRBD2 (6 bases). Between the trimmed V and J ends, which lost 4 bases and 2 bases, there was a span of 16 bases. CDR3 length: 16 amino acids. Per the germline V gene, CDR1 is MDHEN and CDR2 is SYDVKM. As DNA, the CDR3 is TGTGCCAGCAGTTCTTATGGGGGGAGCTACACAGATACGCAGTATTTT. This encodes CASSSYGGSYTDTQYF.

The chain uses TRBV7-6 and TRBJ2-3, with 7 bases that match TRBD2. The CDR3 contains 16 residues. Trimming took 3 bases from V and 2 from J; bases not matched to a gene: 8. CDR1 SGHVS and CDR2 FNYEAQ come from the germline V gene. The CDR3: CASSFSIGGVTDTQYF. The CDR3 DNA reads as TGTGCCAGCAGCTTTAGCATTGGGGGGGTCACAGATACGCAGTATTTT.

This rearrangement joins TRBV2 to TRBJ2-3, with TRBD1 matching over 8 bases. Losses at the gene ends were 6 bases for V and 5 bases for J; bases not matched to a gene: 4. Germline assignment: CDR1 SNHLY and CDR2 FYNNEI. This CDR3 comprises 13 residues. As DNA, the CDR3 is TGTGCCAGCAGGGGACAGGTTAAAGATACGCAGTATTTT. It is translated as CASRGQVKDTQYF.

The rearrangement uses TRBV4-1 and TRBJ2-1; no reliable D call. This CDR3 has 14 residues. V lost 1 base and J lost 3, with 7 bases in between. Per germline, CDR1 MGHRA and CDR2 YSYEKL. The CDR3 region is CASSQGWHYNEQFF. The CDR3 DNA is TGCGCCAGCAGCCAAGGGTGGCACTACAATGAGCAGTTCTTC.

The CDR3 here is CASSSFWTTGTGETQYF. CDR3 in DNA: TGTGCCAGCAGCTCCTTTTGGACGACAGGGACGGGAGAGACCCAGTACTTC. The rearrangement uses TRBV11-2 and TRBJ2-5, with 7 bases that match TRBD1. The junction had 15 bases not matched to a gene; V was cut back by 4 bases and J by 4 bases. This CDR3 has 17 amino acids. Germline CDR1 is SGHAT and CDR2 is FQNNGV.